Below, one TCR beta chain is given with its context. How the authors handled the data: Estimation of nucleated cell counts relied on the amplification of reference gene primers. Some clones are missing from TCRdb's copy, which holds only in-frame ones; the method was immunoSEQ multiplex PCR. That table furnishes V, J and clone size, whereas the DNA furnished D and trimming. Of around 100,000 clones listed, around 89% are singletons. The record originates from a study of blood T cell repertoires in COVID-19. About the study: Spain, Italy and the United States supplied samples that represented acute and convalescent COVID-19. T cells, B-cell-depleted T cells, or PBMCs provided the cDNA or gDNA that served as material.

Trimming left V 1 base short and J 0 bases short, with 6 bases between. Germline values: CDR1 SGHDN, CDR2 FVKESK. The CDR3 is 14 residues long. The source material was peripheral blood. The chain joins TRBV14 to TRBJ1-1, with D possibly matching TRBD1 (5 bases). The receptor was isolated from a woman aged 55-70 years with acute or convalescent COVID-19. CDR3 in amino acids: CASSQAGLNTEAFF. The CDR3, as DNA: TGTGCCAGCAGCCAAGCAGGGCTGAACACTGAAGCTTTCTTT.